This T cell receptor beta chain was profiled in a study of T and B cells in COVID-19 patients. Study-level background: Critical illness requiring mechanical ventilation or extracorporeal membrane oxygenation affected about 65% of the 20 active-infection patients. In the active-infection cohort, about 90% of the roughly 20 patients had comorbidities linked to unfavorable COVID-19 outcome. Study-wide points: At recovery TRB diversity and richness exceeded healthy donors, after highly clonal active COVID-19 repertoires. In COVID-19 patients, T cell receptor beta variable and joining gene use was reportedly strongly skewed.

This CDR3 is built from 15 residues. The germline gives CDR1 MNHEY, CDR2 SVGEGT. Trimming at V came to 6 bases and at J to 0 bases, leaving 5 bases not matched to a gene. With respect to this clonotype: Its antigen remains unidentified.

Each TRB amplification used roughly 220-550 ng of genomic DNA from blood. BIOMED2 TRB-A/B primer pools were used in multiplex TRB PCR. MiXCR was run by TCRdb on the multiplex PCR reads, yielding one entry per CDR3 protein. In the table there are roughly 21,000 distinct CDR3 sequences, more than 30% of which are singletons. The sequencing input was blood. The sequence was collected from a human donor who had recovered from COVID-19. The gene calls are TRBV6-2 or TRBV6-3 and TRBJ1-5; 7 positions match TRBD1. Here the CDR3 DNA reads TGTGCCAGCAGGACCCAGGGGGGTAGCAATCAGCCCCAGCATTTT. Translating it yields CASRTQGGSNQPQHF.